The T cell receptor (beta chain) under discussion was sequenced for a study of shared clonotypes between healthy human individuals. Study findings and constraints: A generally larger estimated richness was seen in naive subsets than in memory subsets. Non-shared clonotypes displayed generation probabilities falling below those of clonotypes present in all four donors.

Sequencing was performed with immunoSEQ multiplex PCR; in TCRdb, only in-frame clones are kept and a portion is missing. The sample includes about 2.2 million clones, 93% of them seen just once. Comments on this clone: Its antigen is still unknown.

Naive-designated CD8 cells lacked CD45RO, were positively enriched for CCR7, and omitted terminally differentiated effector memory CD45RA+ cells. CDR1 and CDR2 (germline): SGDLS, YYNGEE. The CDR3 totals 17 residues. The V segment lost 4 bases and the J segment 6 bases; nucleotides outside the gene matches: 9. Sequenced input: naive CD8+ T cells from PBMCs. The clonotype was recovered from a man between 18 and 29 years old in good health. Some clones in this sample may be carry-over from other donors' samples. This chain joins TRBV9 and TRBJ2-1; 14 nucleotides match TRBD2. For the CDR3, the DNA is TGTGCCAGCAGCCAGACTAGCGGGAGGGCGGTTGCCAATGAGCAGTTCTTC. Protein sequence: CASSQTSGRAVANEQFF.